The present T cell receptor beta chain was sequenced within a study of T-cell reconstitution after alpha-beta-depleted transplantation in children. This clonotype was detected ten times or more. The CDR3 length is 15 residues. Germline values: CDR1 MNHEY, CDR2 SMNVEV (reference sequence). V dropped 5 bases and J dropped 4 bases, with 17 bases sitting between them. It was with unique molecular identifiers that the TCRbeta library was prepared. TCRdb reanalysed the PCR reads using MiXCR and keeps one entry per CDR3 protein. The sample consists of about 640,000 distinct CDR3 sequences, approximately 15% of them appearing once.

The V gene is TRBV27, the J gene TRBJ2-5; D may match TRBD1 or TRBD2 (5 bases each). The receptor comes from a human donor who donated a stem cell graft to a child with acute myeloid leukemia. The starting material was PBMCs from the stem cell graft donor, obtained from the stem cell graft. CDR3 sequence (DNA): TGTGCCAGCAGTATGGGGACGCAGAGGGGAGAGACCCAGTACTTC. Encoded protein: CASSMGTQRGETQYF.